This TCR beta chain was captured by sequencing in a study of T-cell reconstitution after alpha-beta-depleted transplantation in children. The study, taken as a whole, reports: Expanded graft clones, several hundred of them, were reportedly the source of alpha-beta T cells about two months after transplant. T-cell counts and diversity at one year post-transplant came mainly from newly produced T cells. Day-60 TCRbeta diversity that was high in some patients was derived from surviving recipient T cells and thymic progenitors.

This clonotype was seen more than once but under ten times. Its antigen remains unknown. Germline CDR1 reads DFQATT; CDR2 reads SNEGSKA (reference sequence). The CDR3 length is 14 residues. V gave up 6 bases and J gave up 8 bases, with 22 bases separating them. Unique molecular identifiers tagged the TCRbeta library. One entry per CDR3 protein, called by TCRdb with MiXCR from the PCR reads. Of 300,000 to 400,000 distinct CDR3 sequences in the sample, more than 20% were seen once. This sequence originates from a male patient younger than 18 who had a stem cell transplant for acute lymphoblastic leukemia, so the T cells may come from the graft donor. The genes are TRBV20-1 and TRBJ1-2, with a possible D match to TRBD1 (6 bases). The sequencing here drew on PBMCs, mostly from graft donor cells, taken 180 days after TCRalphabeta/CD19-depleted stem cell transplant. The CDR3 protein is CSAGAMSGARGYTF. DNA for the CDR3: TGCAGTGCGGGGGCAATGTCGGGGGCGAGAGGCTACACCTTC.